A single sample is the source of the 17 T cell receptor beta chains below, sequenced in a study of vaccination and CD4 T cells after COVID-19 (dated by TCRdb to 2021 to 2024). The library relied on PCR. The instrument was an Illumina iSeq 100. The raw public reads went through TCRdb reprocessing: fastp at Q25, MiXCR clone calling, in-frame beta chains kept. Every entry covers one CDR3 protein and lists the most common genes and DNA from its rows. The sample profile shows about 20,000 distinct CDR3 sequences; approximately 60% of them were found once. Clones ranked in the top ten supply approximately 1.2% of the sample. The material was CD4+ T cells from blood, obtained after SARS-CoV-2 vaccination. The receptor source for this set is a human donor who had recovered from COVID-19.

This chain connects TRBV6-1 to TRBJ2-5, with 9 bases aligning to TRBD1. This CDR3 has 15 amino acids. V trimming: 6 bases; J trimming: 1 base; junction bases outside the gene matches: 6. Germline values: CDR1 MNHNS, CDR2 SASEGT. This CDR3 is CASSRGQGPQETQYF. CDR3 bases: TGTGCCAGCAGCCGGGGACAGGGCCCCCAAGAGACCCAGTACTTC.

For the CDR3, the DNA is TGTGCCAGCAGCGTAGATCTAGGGCCTTACGAGCAGTACTTC. Translation gives CASSVDLGPYEQYF. The chain joins TRBV9 to TRBJ2-7; D remains unclear. Germline loops: CDR1 SGDLS, CDR2 YYNGEE. With 0 bases removed from V and 4 bases from J, the gap between germline ends came to 11 bases. There are 14 residues in the CDR3.

This chain connects TRBV20-1 to TRBJ2-1; maybe TRBD2 (5 bases). CDR1 DFQATT and CDR2 SNEGSKA come from the germline V gene (reference sequence). The V end lost 6 bases, the J end lost 5 bases, and 17 bases lay between the germline ends. This CDR3 is 14 amino acids long. CDR3: CSASGGQANNEQFF. CDR3 sequence (DNA): TGCAGTGCCAGTGGAGGCCAAGCAAACAATGAGCAGTTCTTC.

The gene calls are TRBV2 and TRBJ2-1, with 9 nucleotides matching TRBD1. The J segment lost 4 bases and the V segment lost 5 bases, leaving 6 bases of the junction unmatched. This CDR3 comprises 15 residues. CDR1 is SNHLY and CDR2 is FYNNEI in the germline V gene. CDR3: CASSPDRGTYNEQFF. The CDR3 DNA reads TGTGCCAGCAGTCCAGACAGGGGGACGTACAATGAGCAGTTCTTC.

The V and J genes are TRBV2 and TRBJ1-1; D perhaps matches TRBD1 (6 bases). Germline CDR1 SNHLY, CDR2 FYNNEI. Deletions cut 7 bases from V and 4 bases from J, with 13 bases between. The length of the CDR3 is 13 residues. CDR3 bases: TGTGCCAGCAACGACCGGGACACCACTGAAGCTTTCTTT. Amino acid sequence: CASNDRDTTEAFF.

V is TRBV6-5 and J is TRBJ2-7; D gene uncertain. The germline V and J ends were trimmed by 2 bases and 11 bases, with 10 bases remaining between them. The germline V gene has CDR1 MNHEY and CDR2 SVGAGI. The length of the CDR3 is 11 residues. The CDR3 sequence is CASSYKRKEYF. As DNA, the CDR3 is TGTGCCAGCAGTTACAAAAGGAAGGAGTACTTC.

The CDR3 DNA reads TGTGCCAGCAGCGAATTCGGGAGTGGGGAGACCCAGTACTTC. Its protein is CASSEFGSGETQYF. V is TRBV9 and J is TRBJ2-5, with a tentative D call TRBD2 (6 bases). The CDR3 is 14 residues long. The V and J ends lost 3 bases and 5 bases respectively, with 14 bases between them. Germline V gene lookup returns CDR1 SGDLS and CDR2 YYNGEE.

This clonotype is medium-sized (0.01 to 0.1%) within its sample. This rearrangement joins TRBV24-1 to TRBJ2-4; 8 nucleotides agree with TRBD2. Per germline, CDR1 KGHDR and CDR2 SFDVKD. V was pared by 4 bases and J by 9 bases, with 4 bases of the junction left unmatched. CDR3 size: 13 residues. This CDR3 is CATSESGGGIQYF. The CDR3 DNA reads as TGTGCCACCAGTGAGTCGGGGGGGGGCATTCAGTACTTC.

The rearrangement joins TRBV5-6 to TRBJ2-7, with D tentatively TRBD2 (6 bases). Trimming left V 4 bases short and J 2 bases short, with 13 bases between. Germline V gene data show CDR1 as SGHDT and CDR2 as YYEEEE. The length of the CDR3 is 14 residues. The CDR3 is CASSPLGGAYEQYF. In DNA, the CDR3 is TGTGCCAGCAGCCCCCTGGGCGGGGCCTACGAGCAGTACTTC. Full variable domain (rest looked up from reference TRBV5-6 and TRBJ2-7): DAGVTQSPTHLIKTRGQQVTLRCSPKSGHDTVSWYQQALGQGPQFIFQYYEEEERQRGNFPDRFSGHQFPNYSSELNVNALLLGDSALYLCASSPLGGAYEQYFGPGTRLTVT.

The chain joins TRBV4-1 to TRBJ2-5; TRBD2 matches 7 bases. The V gene end was trimmed by 2 bases and the J gene end by 5 bases; junction bases not matched to a gene: 5. Germline CDR1 reads MGHRA; CDR2 reads YSYEKL. CDR3 length: 14 residues. Here the CDR3 DNA reads TGCGCCAGCAGCCAACCGAGACTAGCTGAGACCCAGTACTTC. Protein sequence: CASSQPRLAETQYF.

V and J are TRBV19 and TRBJ2-2; 9 bases are a match to TRBD2. CDR3 length: 17 amino acids. Germline loops: CDR1 LNHDA, CDR2 SQIVND (reference sequence). Trimming at V came to 3 bases and at J to 6 bases, leaving 11 bases not matched to a gene. The CDR3 loop is CASSISGSGSSPGELFF. The CDR3 DNA reads as TGTGCCAGTAGTATCTCGGGTAGCGGGAGCAGTCCCGGGGAGCTGTTTTTT.

This clonotype occurred a few times. The chain combines TRBV27 with TRBJ2-7, with D tentatively TRBD1 or TRBD2 (6 bases each). V was shortened by 3 bases and J by 5 bases, with 17 bases between the two germline ends. CDR1 is MNHEY, CDR2 SMNVEV, per germline (reference sequence). There are 15 residues in the CDR3. CDR3 in DNA: TGTGCCAGCAGTTTCGGGGGCAGGTCGTCTCACGAGCAGTACTTC. It encodes CASSFGGRSSHEQYF.

J is TRBJ2-1 and V is TRBV28; 7 nucleotides line up with TRBD2. The V gene end was trimmed by 7 bases and the J gene end by 0 bases; junction bases not matched to a gene: 3. The CDR3 length is 14 residues. From germline, CDR1 is MDHEN and CDR2 SYDVKM. The CDR3 reads CASNPSGSYNEQFF. CDR3 DNA: TGTGCCAGCAACCCTAGCGGCTCCTACAATGAGCAGTTCTTC.

This clonotype was seen a handful of times. V is TRBV20-1 and J is TRBJ2-3, with 14 bases matching TRBD2. The CDR3 sequence is 16 residues long. Looked up from germline, CDR1 is DFQATT and CDR2 is SNEGSKA (reference sequence). The V gene end was trimmed by 2 bases and the J gene end by 4 bases; junction bases not matched to a gene: 5. CDR3 coding DNA: TGCAGTGCTAGATCCGGGACTAGCGGGAGCGCAGATACGCAGTATTTT. Translated: CSARSGTSGSADTQYF.

The DNA for the CDR3 is TGTGCCAGCAGCCCCCGTCGGCGGGGGGAGCTGTTTTTT. This gives the protein CASSPRRRGELFF. The chain employs TRBV28 and TRBJ2-2; no definite D call. V was cut by 6 bases and J by 8 bases, with 13 bases left in between. Germline CDR1 is MDHEN and CDR2 is SYDVKM. There are 13 residues in the CDR3.

Only a few counts were recorded for this clonotype. V and J are TRBV7-2 and TRBJ1-6, with D unclear. The V and J ends lost 2 bases and 6 bases respectively, with 5 bases between them. There are 13 residues in the CDR3. Germline loops: CDR1 SGHTA, CDR2 FQGNSA. This CDR3 reads CASSLTLNSPLHF. CDR3 nucleotides: TGTGCCAGCAGCTTAACCCTTAATTCACCCCTCCACTTT.

In DNA form, the CDR3 reads TGCAGTGCCGCCAGACCGGGACAGGGGGCTTTCGGGGAAGATACGCAGTATTTT. Its protein is CSAARPGQGAFGEDTQYF. The chain employs TRBV20-1 and TRBJ2-3; 12 bases align to TRBD1. Germline V lookup: CDR1 DFQATT, CDR2 SNEGSKA (reference sequence). CDR3 length: 18 amino acids. V shed 6 bases and J 5 bases; nucleotides not matched to a gene: 18.